This is a list of T cell receptor beta chains from one sample in a study of OX40 agonist ivuxolimab in advanced cancers. Data came from immunoSEQ multiplex PCR; TCRdb stores just in-frame clones and leaves some out. Of fewer than 15,000 clones listed, roughly 80% are singletons. This specimen was CD4+ or CD8+ T cells sorted from blood, taken in a trial of the OX40 agonist ivuxolimab. These receptors originate from an adult with an advanced solid tumor such as melanoma, head and neck, liver or kidney cancer. Both conserved end residues are part of each CDR3. Clone sizes are given selectively: once, few, many, or a class where the clone is expanded.

v_call	clone_size	j_call	cdr3_aa
TRBV4-2	medium-sized	TRBJ2-7	CASSQENHLTNYEQYF
TRBV6-5	NA	TRBJ2-2	CASSYYEGTTGELFF
TRBV11-1	NA	TRBJ2-7	CATTAGRSEQYF
TRBV28	NA	TRBJ2-2	CASSPGTTYTGELFF
TRBV15	NA	TRBJ1-5	CATRGGNQPQHF
TRBV7-8	NA	TRBJ1-2	CASSFRLPGTGGDYGYTF
TRBV21-1	NA	TRBJ1-5	CASSKAGGNSNQPQHF
TRBV6-6	NA	TRBJ2-1	CASSYAIYEQFF
TRBV7-9	NA	TRBJ2-5	CASSELESETQYF
TRBV19	NA	TRBJ1-1	CASSVPPQGGHTEAFF
TRBV27	NA	TRBJ2-7	CASSLFPSYEQYF
TRBV9	NA	TRBJ1-2	CASSPPMIRGIYGYTF
TRBV7-2	NA	TRBJ1-2	CASSLVQRAYGYTF
TRBV4-3	NA	TRBJ1-1	CASSKGTEAFF
TRBV29-1	NA	TRBJ1-2	CSVASPNYGYTF